Sequencing of this T cell receptor (beta chain) was carried out in a study of CD8+ T cells in alopecia areata (dated by TCRdb to 2016 to 2018). With respect to the entire study: To study T cell clonal expansion in alopecia areata, the researchers applied high-throughput TCRbeta sequencing to both the C3H/HeJ mouse model and human patients. On the human side, TCRbeta sequencing was run on scalp tissue and on sorted CD4+ and CD8+ peripheral blood T cells from healthy controls and from alopecia areata patients with either patchy or totalis/universalis disease. Scalp clonality was compared among normal scalp (n=4), patchy alopecia areata scalp (n=8), and alopecia totalis/universalis scalp (n=8). RNA was extracted with the PAXgene miRNA kit for fixed scalp, the miRNeasy kit for PBMCs, and the RNeasy kit for mouse skin. immunoSEQ multiplex PCR using 35 Vbeta forward primers and 13 Jbeta reverse primers was used to amplify TCRbeta CDR3 regions.

Study-wide findings and limitations: Compared with mice, TCR sequences shared between patients were less clear, possibly partly because of HLA diversity across the patient population. Resident alphabeta T cells in normal human skin are also sequenced, complicating scalp TCR repertoire analysis, unlike mouse skin dominated by gammadelta T cells. Compared with normal scalp, lesional scalp, particularly in alopecia totalis/universalis, had higher clonality and more expanded CD8+ clones, which suggests antigenic drive.

This clone came up once. There is no known antigen for this receptor. No per-base quality is available; no much larger clone lies one base away. Reading the germline V gene gives CDR1 SQVTM and CDR2 ANQGSEA. Here V drops 7 bases and J drops 6 bases, and the junction holds 12 bases not matched to any gene. The CDR3 goes from the cysteine to the phenylalanine over 15 residues. The CDR3 DNA has 45 bases and is translated from base 1. PBMCs were isolated by density centrifugation and stained for CD3, CD4 and CD8, after which CD4+ and CD8+ T cells were sorted on a FACSAria. Unaffected controls provided scalp biopsies and blood samples. Library creation used the immunoSEQ multiplex PCR assay. RNA was extracted from all samples and reverse transcribed into cDNA, which served as template for TCR sequencing. First-strand cDNA was synthesized using SuperScript III with a 2:1 mix of oligo-dT and random hexamers. A synthetic immune receptor repertoire was used to assess amplification bias, and residual bias was removed computationally. For the original study's pipeline: After raw reads were preprocessed to remove errors, the CDR3 was defined following IMGT conventions as running from the conserved cysteine to phenylalanine. To get clonality, Shannon entropy was normalized by log2 of the number of productive unique TCRs and the result was subtracted from 1. Whether scalp clones were CD4 or CD8 was inferred by matching scalp TCRbeta sequences against CD4 and CD8 repertoires sorted from blood. TCRdb took over this immuneACCESS table, retaining in-frame rearrangements with V and J assigned. Such tables are incomplete; in checked studies, under half of the missing clones stem from an unresolved V gene, and the remainder is unexplained. The DNA gave D and trimming, while V, J and clone size come from that table. The sample table shows some 180,000 clones, and roughly three fifths are seen once. The ten biggest clones cover nearly 5% of the sample.

The chain links TRBV29-1 with TRBJ2-3; 11 central bases correspond to TRBD2. The sequence was obtained from a human donor in good health. The sample was CD8+ T cells sorted from blood. The DNA is as follows: TGCAGCGGGACCGGGACTAGCGGATGGGCGGATACGCAGTATTTT. This codes for CSGTGTSGWADTQYF.